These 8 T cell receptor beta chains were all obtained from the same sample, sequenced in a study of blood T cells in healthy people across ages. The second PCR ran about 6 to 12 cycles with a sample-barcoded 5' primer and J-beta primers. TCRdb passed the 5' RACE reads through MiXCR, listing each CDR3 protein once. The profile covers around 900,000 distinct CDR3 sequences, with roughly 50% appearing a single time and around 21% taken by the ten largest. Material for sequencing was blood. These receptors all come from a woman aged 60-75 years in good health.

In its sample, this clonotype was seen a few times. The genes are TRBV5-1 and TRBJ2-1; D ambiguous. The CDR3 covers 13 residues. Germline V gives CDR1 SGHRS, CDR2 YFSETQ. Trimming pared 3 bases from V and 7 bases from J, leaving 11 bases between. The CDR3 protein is CASSSGRHNEQFF. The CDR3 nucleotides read TGCGCCAGCAGCTCCGGGCGGCATAATGAGCAGTTCTTC.

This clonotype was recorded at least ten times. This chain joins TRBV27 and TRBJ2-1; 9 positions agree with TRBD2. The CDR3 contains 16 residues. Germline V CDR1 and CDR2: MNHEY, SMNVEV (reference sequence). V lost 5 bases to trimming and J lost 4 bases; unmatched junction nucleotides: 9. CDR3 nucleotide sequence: TGTGCCAGCAGTCCGAGAGCGGGAGGAACTTACAATGAGCAGTTCTTC. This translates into CASSPRAGGTYNEQFF.

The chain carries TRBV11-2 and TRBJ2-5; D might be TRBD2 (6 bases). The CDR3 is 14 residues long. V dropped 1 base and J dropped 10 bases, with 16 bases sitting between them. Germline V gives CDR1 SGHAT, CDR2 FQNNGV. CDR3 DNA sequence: TGTGCCAGCAGCTTAGTCGTCGGGAGAAGTGGCCAGTACTTC. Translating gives CASSLVVGRSGQYF.

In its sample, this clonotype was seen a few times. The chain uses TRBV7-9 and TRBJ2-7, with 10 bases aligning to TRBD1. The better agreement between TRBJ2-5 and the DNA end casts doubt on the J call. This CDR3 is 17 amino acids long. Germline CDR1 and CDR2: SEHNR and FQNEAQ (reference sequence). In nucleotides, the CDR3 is TGTGCCAGCAGCTTAGCGTACGGGACAGGGGTTTGGGAGACCCAGTACTTC. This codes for CASSLAYGTGVWETQYF.

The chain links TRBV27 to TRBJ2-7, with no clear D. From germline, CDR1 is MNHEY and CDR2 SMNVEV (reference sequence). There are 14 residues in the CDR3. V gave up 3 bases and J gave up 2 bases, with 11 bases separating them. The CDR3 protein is CASSFQHRAYEQYF. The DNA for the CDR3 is TGTGCCAGCAGTTTCCAACACAGAGCCTACGAGCAGTACTTC.

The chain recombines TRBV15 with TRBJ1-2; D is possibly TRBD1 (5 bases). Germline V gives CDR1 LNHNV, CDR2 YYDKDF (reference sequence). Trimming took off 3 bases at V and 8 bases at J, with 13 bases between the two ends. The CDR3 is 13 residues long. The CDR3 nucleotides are TGTGCCACCAGCAGGGATCCCGGGGACGGCTACACCTTC. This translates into CATSRDPGDGYTF.

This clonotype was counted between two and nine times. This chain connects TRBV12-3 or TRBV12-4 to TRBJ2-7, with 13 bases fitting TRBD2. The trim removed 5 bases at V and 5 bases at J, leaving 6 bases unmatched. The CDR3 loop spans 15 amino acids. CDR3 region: CASSMRLAGGHEQYF. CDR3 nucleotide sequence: TGTGCCAGCAGTATGAGACTAGCGGGAGGCCACGAGCAGTACTTC.

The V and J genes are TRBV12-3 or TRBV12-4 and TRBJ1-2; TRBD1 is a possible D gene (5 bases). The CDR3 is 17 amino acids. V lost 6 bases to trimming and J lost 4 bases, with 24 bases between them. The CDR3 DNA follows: TGTGCCAGCAGCGCCGTGGGACTGAGCCAACCCATCTATGGCTACACCTTC. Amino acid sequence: CASSAVGLSQPIYGYTF.